What follows is one TCR beta chain and its context. The antigen remains undetermined. Germline CDR1 and CDR2: SGHRS and YFSETQ. V lost 0 bases to trimming and J lost 7 bases, with 16 bases between them. This CDR3 has 16 residues. Clones were read by immunoSEQ multiplex PCR, and TCRdb kept only the in-frame ones, dropping some. The repertoire includes some 72,000 clones, 82% of them detected once, and under 6.5% sits in the top ten. This record comes from a study of radiation and T cells in renal cell carcinoma. Whole-study context: Nephrectomy followed 15 Gy stereotactic body radiation by 4 weeks.

As to time point: blood 2 weeks post-SBRT. Treatment meaning: 15 Gy SBRT to primary tumor, nephrectomy 4 weeks later. The tumor was a clear cell renal cell carcinoma. Study findings and constraints: In blood, top tumor clones expanded by 2 weeks, shrinking by 4.

This TCR derives from a man aged 60 to 69 with renal cell carcinoma. The sequenced sample was blood, obtained from a patient whose treatment included radiotherapy and nephrectomy. The chain links TRBV5-1 to TRBJ2-2, with D tentatively TRBD1 (6 bases). The CDR3 region is CASSLAGAGVNGELFF. The CDR3 coding sequence is TGCGCCAGCAGCTTGGCCGGGGCAGGGGTGAACGGGGAGCTGTTTTTT. The full variable domain, its missing parts supplied by reference TRBV5-1 and TRBJ2-2, is KAGVTQTPRYLIKTRGQQVTLSCSPISGHRSVSWYQQTPGQGLQFLFEYFSETQRNKGNFPGRFSGRQFSNSRSEMNVSTLELGDSALYLCASSLAGAGVNGELFFGEGSRLTVL.